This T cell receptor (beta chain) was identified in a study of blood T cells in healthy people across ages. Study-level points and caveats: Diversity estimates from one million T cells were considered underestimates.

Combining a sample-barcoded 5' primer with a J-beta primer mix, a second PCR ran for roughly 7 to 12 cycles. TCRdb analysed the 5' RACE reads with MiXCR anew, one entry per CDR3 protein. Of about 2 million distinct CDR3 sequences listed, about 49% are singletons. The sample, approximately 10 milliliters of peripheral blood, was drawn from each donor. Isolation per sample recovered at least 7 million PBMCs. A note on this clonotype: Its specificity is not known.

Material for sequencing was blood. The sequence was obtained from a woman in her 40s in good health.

The CDR3 region is CATSRANEKLFF. The CDR3 nucleotides read TGTGCCACCAGCAGGGCAAATGAAAAACTGTTTTTT. The genes are TRBV15 and TRBJ1-4; D unclear. From germline, CDR1 is LNHNV and CDR2 YYDKDF (reference sequence). This CDR3 has 12 residues. The germline V and J ends were trimmed by 3 bases and 5 bases, with 4 bases remaining between them.